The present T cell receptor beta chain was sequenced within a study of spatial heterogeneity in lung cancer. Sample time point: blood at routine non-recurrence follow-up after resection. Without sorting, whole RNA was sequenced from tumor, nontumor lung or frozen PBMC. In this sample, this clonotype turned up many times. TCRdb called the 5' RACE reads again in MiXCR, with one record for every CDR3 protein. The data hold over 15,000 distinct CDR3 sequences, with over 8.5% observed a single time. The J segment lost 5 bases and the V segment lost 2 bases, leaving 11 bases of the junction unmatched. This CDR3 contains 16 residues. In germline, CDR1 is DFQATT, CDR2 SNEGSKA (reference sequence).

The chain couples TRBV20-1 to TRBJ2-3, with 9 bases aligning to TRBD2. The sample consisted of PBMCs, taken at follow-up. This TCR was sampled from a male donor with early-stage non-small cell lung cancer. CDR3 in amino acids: CSARPVWRGGVDTQYF. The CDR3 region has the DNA TGCAGTGCTAGACCCGTTTGGCGGGGGGGGGTAGATACGCAGTATTTT.